These 32 T cell receptor beta chains originate from one sample sequenced in a study of T cell clonotyping in hematopoietic cell transplantation. Time point meaning: recipient sample about 28 days before transplant, after cytoreduction. Libraries were prepared by immunoSEQ multiplex PCR; TCRdb keeps only in-frame clonotypes and omits some of them. The top ten hold about 2.8% of the sample, which has approximately 41,000 clones, approximately 81% seen once. The sample consisted of peripheral blood mononuclear cells, taken before stem cell transplant. The source of these receptors is a man between 60 and 75 years old with acute myeloid leukemia. Some clones in this sample may be carry-over from other donors' samples.

V is TRBV7-7 and J is TRBJ2-5; no reliable D call. V gave up 5 bases and J gave up 8 bases, with 15 bases separating them. The CDR3 length is 13 residues. The V gene's germline CDR1 is SSHAT and CDR2 FNYEAQ (reference sequence). The CDR3 sequence: CASSPRPEATQYF. The CDR3 region has the DNA TGTGCCAGCAGCCCCCGACCCGAAGCAACCCAGTACTTC.

As for this clone: Other DNA sequences within the sample encode an identical CDR3. This chain joins TRBV28 and TRBJ1-2; no definite D call. The germline CDR1 and CDR2 sequences are MDHEN and SYDVKM. This CDR3 is built from 11 residues. V shed 3 bases and J shed 5 bases, with 4 bases lying between them. CDR3 nucleotides: TGTGCCAGCAGTTTGGCGTATGGCTACACCTTC. Protein product: CASSLAYGYTF.

The chain has TRBV19 and TRBJ1-6, with 7 bases matching TRBD1. Germline assignment: CDR1 LNHDA and CDR2 SQIVND (reference sequence). V was pared by 8 bases and J by 0 bases, with 4 bases of the junction left unmatched. The CDR3 is 15 amino acids. CDR3 protein: CASSTGSSYNSPLHF. CDR3 sequence (DNA): TGTGCCAGTTCGACAGGGAGCTCCTATAATTCACCCCTCCACTTT. The whole variable domain, filled in from reference TRBV19 and TRBJ1-6, reads DGGITQSPKYLFRKEGQNVTLSCEQNLNHDAMYWYRQDPGQGLRLIYYSQIVNDFQKGDIAEGYSVSREKKESFPLTVTSAQKNPTAFYLCASSTGSSYNSPLHFGNGTRLTVT.

This chain links TRBV13 with TRBJ1-6, with D possibly being TRBD1 (6 bases). The CDR3 runs 16 residues. Between the trimmed V and J ends, which lost 0 bases and 8 bases, there was a span of 14 bases. Per germline, CDR1 PRHDT and CDR2 FYEKMQ (reference sequence). Here the CDR3 reads CASSLGGQSGDSPLHF. The CDR3 coding sequence is TGTGCCAGCAGCTTAGGCGGACAGAGCGGCGATTCACCCCTCCACTTT.

This clone showed up just a few times. This chain connects TRBV9 to TRBJ1-6; D call uncertain. Germline V lookup: CDR1 SGDLS, CDR2 YYNGEE. The length of the CDR3 is 17 residues. The V end was cut by 0 bases, the J end by 14 bases, with 24 bases between. CDR3 loop: CASSVGGDYNPRVTLHF. In DNA, the CDR3 is TGTGCCAGCAGCGTAGGTGGGGATTACAACCCCCGGGTGACCCTCCACTTT.

V usage is TRBV6-6 and J usage is TRBJ2-3; D possibly corresponds to TRBD1 (5 bases). CDR1 and CDR2 from the germline V gene are MNHNY and SVGAGI (reference sequence). The ends were cut back, 7 bases at V and 1 base at J, with 15 bases in the middle. This CDR3 has 15 residues. The CDR3 region has the DNA TGTGCCAGCACTTCTAGGGGTAGTGGCACAGATACGCAGTATTTT. It encodes CASTSRGSGTDTQYF.

V gene TRBV7-3 combines with J gene TRBJ2-5; 8 nucleotides agree with TRBD2. Germline assignment: CDR1 SGHTA and CDR2 FQGTGA. This CDR3 has 15 residues. Trimming removed 5 bases from V and 4 bases from J; junction bases left unmatched: 9. The chain's CDR3 is CASSEGPGRGETQYF. DNA of the CDR3: TGTGCCAGCAGCGAAGGGCCCGGGAGGGGAGAGACCCAGTACTTC. Full variable domain (rest looked up from reference TRBV7-3 and TRBJ2-5): GAGVSQTPSNKVTEKGKYVELRCDPISGHTALYWYRQSLGQGPEFLIYFQGTGAADDSGLPNDRFFAVRPEGSVSTLKIQRTERGDSAVYLCASSEGPGRGETQYFGPGTRLLVL.

The genes are TRBV10-3 and TRBJ2-5; 9 bases are a match to TRBD1. The CDR3 totals 14 residues. CDR1 and CDR2 from the germline V gene are ENHRY and SYGVKD. With V trimmed by 6 bases and J by 5 bases, 7 bases remained unmatched. CDR3 sequence: CAIRNDRGGETQYF. The CDR3 coding sequence is TGTGCCATCAGGAACGACAGGGGGGGTGAGACCCAGTACTTC.

This clone was counted a single time. V is TRBV13 and J is TRBJ1-2; D is unclear. Germline CDR1 PRHDT, CDR2 FYEKMQ (reference sequence). The length of the CDR3 is 14 residues. V was clipped by 8 bases and J by 7 bases, with 20 bases between them. The CDR3 DNA follows: TGTGCCAGCCGCCGTGGAGGGTCGGGTGGTGGCTACACCTTC. Translated: CASRRGGSGGGYTF.

The genes are TRBV9 and TRBJ2-6, with 9 bases matching TRBD1. Germline V gene lookup returns CDR1 SGDLS and CDR2 YYNGEE. V lost 3 bases, J lost 3 bases, and 7 bases stayed unmatched. The CDR3 runs to 17 residues. The CDR3 bases are TGTGCCAGCAGCGCCCGGGACAGGGTTGGTGGGGCCAACGTCCTGACTTTC. Translating it yields CASSARDRVGGANVLTF.

The chain is built from TRBV5-4 and TRBJ2-3, with 9 nucleotides matching TRBD2. The CDR3 consists of 16 residues. Looked up from germline, CDR1 is SGHNT and CDR2 is YYREEE (reference sequence). The trim removed 0 bases at V and 4 bases at J, leaving 6 bases unmatched. The CDR3 here is CASSLGAGGPSDTQYF. The CDR3 region has the DNA TGTGCCAGCAGCTTGGGGGCGGGGGGGCCGTCAGATACGCAGTATTTT. The full variable domain, in which reference TRBV5-4 and TRBJ2-3 provide the parts outside the CDR3, is ETGVTQSPTHLIKTRGQQVTLRCSSQSGHNTVSWYQQALGQGPQFIFQYYREEENGRGNFPPRFSGLQFPNYSSELNVNALELDDSALYLCASSLGAGGPSDTQYFGPGTRLTVL.

The chain couples TRBV7-2 to TRBJ1-1; D is ambiguous. The CDR3 consists of 13 residues. With 2 bases removed from V and 6 bases from J, the gap between germline ends came to 10 bases. Per the germline V gene, CDR1 is SGHTA and CDR2 is FQGNSA. CDR3 DNA: TGTGCCAGCAGCTTAATGGGAGTCGCTGAAGCTTTCTTT. This codes for CASSLMGVAEAFF.

The chain carries TRBV11-2 and TRBJ2-7; D gene uncertain. The CDR3 consists of 15 residues. Trimming took off 5 bases at V and 4 bases at J, with 18 bases between the two ends. Germline lookup yields CDR1 SGHAT and CDR2 FQNNGV. Written as DNA, the CDR3 is TGTGCCAGCAGCCTTCAGGCCTTAACAAGGTACGAGCAGTACTTC. This encodes CASSLQALTRYEQYF.

The chain is built from TRBV5-1 and TRBJ1-4, with D possibly TRBD1 on 6 matching bases. V shed 6 bases and J shed 8 bases, with 20 bases lying between them. The CDR3 consists of 15 residues. Germline CDR1 and CDR2: SGHRS and YFSETQ. The CDR3 nucleotides are TGCGCCAGCACCCCGGCAGGGGAGCTTCGGGAAAAACTGTTTTTT. Translated: CASTPAGELREKLFF. The full variable domain, completed using reference TRBV5-1 and TRBJ1-4, is KAGVTQTPRYLIKTRGQQVTLSCSPISGHRSVSWYQQTPGQGLQFLFEYFSETQRNKGNFPGRFSGRQFSNSRSEMNVSTLELGDSALYLCASTPAGELREKLFFGSGTQLSVL.

This CDR3 is CASSFPGQGGEQYF. The CDR3 bases are TGTGCCAGCAGCTTTCCAGGACAGGGTGGAGAGCAGTACTTC. This chain connects TRBV7-2 to TRBJ2-7; 8 positions agree with TRBD1. This CDR3 spans 14 amino acids. Germline-derived CDR1 and CDR2 are SGHTA and FQGNSA. Germline trimming cut 3 bases from V and 7 bases from J; bases unmatched to any gene: 8.

This chain joins TRBV29-1 and TRBJ2-7; 7 bases are shared with TRBD2. This CDR3 is 13 amino acids long. V was pared by 3 bases and J by 6 bases, with 8 bases of the junction left unmatched. The germline CDR1 and CDR2 sequences are SQVTM and ANQGSEA. For the CDR3, the DNA is TGCAGCGTTGATCGGGGGGAAGGCCCCGAGCAGTACTTC. As protein: CSVDRGEGPEQYF.

This rearrangement joins TRBV5-4 to TRBJ2-1, with D hard to call. V lost 2 bases, J lost 9 bases, and 6 bases lay in between. The germline CDR1 and CDR2 sequences are SGHNT and YYREEE (reference sequence). The CDR3 is 11 residues long. CDR3: CASSFRAEQFF. CDR3 coding DNA: TGTGCCAGCAGCTTTCGAGCTGAGCAGTTCTTC.

This sequence joins TRBV27 and TRBJ1-1; D not resolved. CDR1 is MNHEY, CDR2 SMNVEV, per germline (reference sequence). Trimming pared 5 bases from V and 3 bases from J, leaving 13 bases between. The CDR3 has 14 amino acids. The CDR3 DNA reads TGTGCCAGCAGTCCACGTGAGGGCCACACTGAAGCTTTCTTT. This gives the protein CASSPREGHTEAFF.

The J gene is TRBJ1-1, the V gene TRBV5-6; D possibly corresponds to TRBD1 (5 bases). Germline CDR1 and CDR2: SGHDT and YYEEEE. V was cut by 0 bases and J by 4 bases, with 13 bases left in between. The CDR3 is made up of 15 amino acids. The DNA for the CDR3 is TGTGCCAGCAGCTTGGGCCCCGCAGGGAGCACTGAAGCTTTCTTT. It translates to CASSLGPAGSTEAFF. The variable domain in full, with the rest retrieved from reference TRBV5-6 and TRBJ1-1, is DAGVTQSPTHLIKTRGQQVTLRCSPKSGHDTVSWYQQALGQGPQFIFQYYEEEERQRGNFPDRFSGHQFPNYSSELNVNALLLGDSALYLCASSLGPAGSTEAFFGQGTRLTVV.

This clone has more than one count but fewer than ten. The chain has TRBV4-1 and TRBJ2-7; 14 bases are a match to TRBD2. From germline, CDR1 is MGHRA and CDR2 YSYEKL. The J segment lost 0 bases and the V segment lost 5 bases, leaving 12 bases of the junction unmatched. This CDR3 is built from 19 residues. The CDR3 protein is CASSSGSGTSGGISYEQYF. CDR3 nucleotides: TGCGCCAGCAGCAGCGGGTCCGGGACTAGCGGGGGTATCTCCTACGAGCAGTACTTC.

This clone was counted only a few times. The chain employs TRBV5-8 and TRBJ1-6; D not resolved. Germline-derived CDR1 and CDR2 are SGHTS and YDEGEE. The V end lost 6 bases, the J end lost 5 bases, and 12 bases lay between the germline ends. CDR3 length equals 14 residues. DNA for the CDR3: TGTGCCAGCAATGGACGGATGGATAATTCACCCCTCCACTTT. The encoded protein is CASNGRMDNSPLHF. Supplemented by reference TRBV5-8 and TRBJ1-6, the full variable domain reads EAGVTQSPTHLIKTRGQQATLRCSPISGHTSVYWYQQALGLGLQFLLWYDEGEERNRGNFPPRFSGRQFPNYSSELNVNALELEDSALYLCASNGRMDNSPLHFGNGTRLTVT.

The chain has TRBV2 and TRBJ2-2, with 11 bases matching TRBD2. This CDR3 has 16 residues. Germline V gene data show CDR1 as SNHLY and CDR2 as FYNNEI. V lost 4 bases and J lost 5; bases outside the gene matches: 6. CDR3 sequence reads: CASSGASGGPTGELFF. CDR3 in DNA: TGTGCCAGCAGTGGGGCTAGCGGGGGGCCTACCGGGGAGCTGTTTTTT.

This clone showed up just a few times. The V call is TRBV19, the J call TRBJ1-6; D remains unclear. Germline V lookup: CDR1 LNHDA, CDR2 SQIVND (reference sequence). V lost 5 bases, J lost 3 bases, and 11 bases lay in between. The CDR3 spans 15 residues. CDR3 in DNA: TGTGCCAGTAGTTTACAGACCGACTATAATTCACCCCTCCACTTT. Its translation is CASSLQTDYNSPLHF.

J is TRBJ1-1 and V is TRBV7-9; weak D call: TRBD1 (5 bases). The V and J ends lost 6 bases and 1 base respectively, with 12 bases between them. This CDR3 has 14 residues. Germline CDR1 SEHNR, CDR2 FQNEAQ (reference sequence). The CDR3 sequence is CASRGPDRNTEAFF. Here the CDR3 DNA reads TGTGCCAGCAGGGGCCCAGACAGGAACACTGAAGCTTTCTTT.

The V gene is TRBV19, the J gene TRBJ1-1; TRBD1 matches 9 bases. This CDR3 spans 17 amino acids. Looked up from germline, CDR1 is LNHDA and CDR2 is SQIVND (reference sequence). V was pared by 4 bases and J by 0 bases, with 9 bases of the junction left unmatched. The CDR3 region is CASSKTGGAALNTEAFF. CDR3 sequence (DNA): TGTGCCAGTAGTAAAACAGGGGGCGCCGCCTTGAACACTGAAGCTTTCTTT. Together with reference TRBV19 and TRBJ1-1, the CDR3 gives the full variable domain: DGGITQSPKYLFRKEGQNVTLSCEQNLNHDAMYWYRQDPGQGLRLIYYSQIVNDFQKGDIAEGYSVSREKKESFPLTVTSAQKNPTAFYLCASSKTGGAALNTEAFFGQGTRLTVV.

This chain links TRBV4-2 with TRBJ2-5; 12 positions agree with TRBD2. The V segment lost 1 base and the J segment 2 bases; nucleotides outside the gene matches: 5. This CDR3 spans 17 amino acids. Germline V lookup: CDR1 LGHNA, CDR2 YNFKEQ. The CDR3 sequence is CASSQGSLAGGQETQYF. The DNA for the CDR3 is TGTGCCAGCAGCCAAGGATCCCTAGCGGGGGGGCAAGAGACCCAGTACTTC.

V and J are TRBV6-6 and TRBJ1-5, with D possibly TRBD1 on 5 matching bases. With 0 bases removed from V and 7 bases from J, the gap between germline ends came to 10 bases. The CDR3 spans 14 residues. Germline V gene sequence: CDR1 MNHNY, CDR2 SVGAGI (reference sequence). The CDR3 is CASSYSGGWQPQHF. CDR3 nucleotide sequence: TGTGCCAGCAGTTACTCGGGGGGATGGCAGCCCCAGCATTTT.

This clone was detected a few times. V and J are TRBV6-5 and TRBJ1-2; the D gene is possibly TRBD1 (5 bases). The V gene lost 4 bases and the J gene lost 4 bases, with 10 bases spanning the gap. Germline CDR1 is MNHEY and CDR2 is SVGAGI. This CDR3 has 13 residues. CDR3 nucleotides: TGTGCCAGCAGTTTACAGGCCTCCTATGGCTACACCTTC. Translation gives CASSLQASYGYTF.

The rearrangement links TRBV19 to TRBJ2-4, with 8 bases that match TRBD1. The CDR3 contains 15 residues. Trimming took 5 bases from V and 6 from J; bases not matched to a gene: 9. Germline V CDR1 and CDR2: LNHDA, SQIVND (reference sequence). The CDR3 nucleotides are TGTGCCAGTAGTCCGGGACAGGACCATTCAAACATTCAGTACTTC. Protein sequence: CASSPGQDHSNIQYF.

The chain joins TRBV5-1 to TRBJ1-2; D gene uncertain. The ends were cut back, 1 base at V and 8 bases at J, with 12 bases in the middle. From germline, CDR1 is SGHRS and CDR2 YFSETQ. The CDR3 is 13 amino acids. CDR3 residues: CASSLTSSSGYTF. In DNA, the CDR3 is TGCGCCAGCAGCTTGACCAGCTCTTCAGGCTACACCTTC. Full variable domain (rest looked up from reference TRBV5-1 and TRBJ1-2): KAGVTQTPRYLIKTRGQQVTLSCSPISGHRSVSWYQQTPGQGLQFLFEYFSETQRNKGNFPGRFSGRQFSNSRSEMNVSTLELGDSALYLCASSLTSSSGYTFGSGTRLTVV.

Only one count was recorded for this clone. The genes are TRBV27 and TRBJ2-5; a possible D gene is TRBD1 (6 bases). This CDR3 is 11 amino acids long. V lost 10 bases to trimming and J lost 7 bases, with 13 bases between them. Germline loops: CDR1 MNHEY, CDR2 SMNVEV (reference sequence). As DNA, the CDR3 is TGTGCCATCAGGGGCCCAGGGACCCAGTACTTC. This encodes CAIRGPGTQYF.

The chain couples TRBV27 to TRBJ2-2, with a tentative D call TRBD2 (5 bases). Per germline, CDR1 MNHEY and CDR2 SMNVEV (reference sequence). The CDR3 totals 14 residues. The V end was cut by 6 bases, the J end by 3 bases, with 11 bases between. Here the CDR3 DNA reads TGTGCCAGCAGCCGAGGACTCGACACCGGGGAGCTGTTTTTT. Its protein is CASSRGLDTGELFF.